This T cell receptor beta chain was sequenced in a study of Graves' ophthalmopathy and Graves' hyperthyroidism. Study summary: Untreated patients at initial diagnosis provided peripheral blood.

The sequenced template was RNA, covering the TCR beta CDR3 region. A first-round RT-PCR used HTBI primers, followed by a second-round multiplex PCR. Each CDR3 protein gets one entry after TCRdb re-called the multiplex PCR reads with MiXCR. The sample lists hundreds of thousands of distinct CDR3 sequences; 35% to 50% were seen once. The CDR3 sequence is 12 residues long. V lost 7 bases and J lost 1, with 7 bases in between. Per germline, CDR1 LNHDA and CDR2 SQIVND (reference sequence). Each diagnosis was determined on the basis of clinical symptoms, serum thyroxine, TRAb, thyroid ultrasound and orbital computed tomography. General study findings and limits: Ophthalmopathy was separated from stable hyperthyroidism by a 13-signature model with 85% to 90% sensitivity and just under 84% specificity. Most thyroid-expanded clonotypes exceeding 0.001 frequency were also found in blood.

Ten or more counts support this clonotype. Its cognate antigen is unknown. Sequenced: peripheral blood. The chain links TRBV19 to TRBJ1-1; no reliable D call. The sequence was obtained from an adult man with Graves' ophthalmopathy. DNA for the CDR3: TGTGCCAGTATATGGGGGAACACTGAAGCTTTCTTT. Its translation: CASIWGNTEAFF.